These 29 T cell receptor beta chains were all obtained from the same sample, sequenced in a study of neurological immune-mediated disorders. TCRdb re-called the 5' RACE reads with MiXCR, one entry per CDR3 protein. This table has 80,000 to 95,000 distinct CDR3 sequences, 3% to 4.5% appearing once. The material sequenced was PBMCs. The receptors originated from a woman between 45 and 60 years old with multiple sclerosis.

This clonotype has ten or more counts. This chain uses TRBV9 with TRBJ2-7, with 7 bases matching TRBD2. The CDR3 contains 18 residues. V lost 0 bases and J lost 1; bases outside the gene matches: 13. Per germline, CDR1 SGDLS and CDR2 YYNGEE. CDR3 amino acids: CASSVGGGGGTVSYEQYF. The CDR3 region has the DNA TGTGCCAGCAGCGTAGGAGGCGGGGGTGGGACGGTGTCCTACGAGCAGTACTTC. The whole variable domain, filled in from reference TRBV9 and TRBJ2-7, reads DSGVTQTPKHLITATGQRVTLRCSPRSGDLSVYWYQQSLDQGLQFLIQYYNGEERAKGNILERFSAQQFPDLHSELNLSSLELGDSALYFCASSVGGGGGTVSYEQYFGPGTRLTVT.

This clonotype appeared many times. V usage is TRBV20-1 and J usage is TRBJ2-7; no clear D. The V end was cut by 0 bases, the J end by 4 bases, with 16 bases between. This CDR3 region has 15 residues. Germline-derived CDR1 and CDR2 are DFQATT and SNEGSKA (reference sequence). The CDR3 DNA reads as TGCAGTGCTAGAGAGGCCAGACGGTCTCTTTACGAGCAGTACTTC. Amino acid sequence: CSAREARRSLYEQYF.

This clonotype was seen ten or more times. This chain joins TRBV5-1 and TRBJ2-7, with TRBD1 matching over 12 bases. Germline CDR1 SGHRS, CDR2 YFSETQ. The CDR3 spans 15 residues. V lost 4 bases, J lost 8 bases, and 10 bases stayed unmatched. The CDR3 region is CASSASGTGGSKQYF. In DNA, the CDR3 is TGCGCCAGCAGCGCATCCGGGACAGGGGGCAGTAAGCAGTACTTC.

Ten or more counts support this clonotype. The CDR3 reads CASSLTGGNEKLFF. Here the CDR3 DNA reads TGCGCCAGCAGCTTAACAGGGGGGAATGAAAAACTGTTTTTT. This rearrangement joins TRBV5-1 to TRBJ1-4, with TRBD1 identical over 8 bases. CDR1 and CDR2 from the germline V gene are SGHRS and YFSETQ. The CDR3 totals 14 residues. The J segment lost 5 bases and the V segment lost 2 bases, leaving 2 bases of the junction unmatched.

The rearrangement links TRBV7-2 to TRBJ2-3; a possible D gene is TRBD2 (7 bases). Germline lookup yields CDR1 SGHTA and CDR2 FQGNSA. The length of the CDR3 is 12 residues. Deletions cut 8 bases from V and 2 bases from J, with 8 bases between. The CDR3 nucleotides read TGTGCCAGCGGGGGGGCCACAGATACGCAGTATTTT. Its translation is CASGGATDTQYF. The complete variable domain, with remaining parts taken from reference TRBV7-2 and TRBJ2-3, reads GAGVSQSPSNKVTEKGKDVELRCDPISGHTALYWYRQSLGQGLEFLIYFQGNSAPDKSGLPSDRFSAERTGGSVSTLTIQRTQQEDSAVYLCASGGATDTQYFGPGTRLTVL.

In this sample, this clonotype turned up many times. The rearrangement links TRBV20-1 to TRBJ2-3; maybe TRBD1 (6 bases). V lost 0 bases and J 4 bases, leaving 17 bases between the germline ends. The CDR3 totals 16 residues. The V gene's germline CDR1 is DFQATT and CDR2 SNEGSKA (reference sequence). CDR3 loop: CSARDRQGRGPDTQYF. CDR3 in DNA: TGCAGTGCTAGAGATCGGCAGGGCAGGGGACCAGATACGCAGTATTTT.

J is TRBJ2-5 and V is TRBV6-2 or TRBV6-3; D gene ambiguous. The germline V gene encodes CDR1 MNHEY and CDR2 SVGEGT. CDR3 length equals 11 residues. Deletions cut 7 bases from V and 5 bases from J, with 8 bases between. CDR3 amino acids: CASTRRETQYF. The CDR3 coding sequence is TGTGCCAGCACCAGGCGGGAGACCCAGTACTTC.

The sample holds many counts of this clonotype. This chain uses TRBV7-2 with TRBJ1-4; 7 bases are shared with TRBD1. J lost 4 bases, V lost 5 bases, and 4 bases had no gene match. The V gene's germline CDR1 is SGHTA and CDR2 FQGNSA. The length of the CDR3 is 14 residues. CDR3 in DNA: TGTGCCAGCAGCCGGGACAGCTATAATGAAAAACTGTTTTTT. Protein product: CASSRDSYNEKLFF.

This clonotype was seen many times. This chain connects TRBV5-1 to TRBJ2-1, with TRBD1 identical over 7 bases. The CDR3 spans 15 residues. The germline V gene has CDR1 SGHRS and CDR2 YFSETQ. The V gene end was trimmed by 4 bases and the J gene end by 4 bases; junction bases not matched to a gene: 8. CDR3: CASSVDRVGYNEQFF. The CDR3 region has the DNA TGCGCCAGCAGCGTTGACAGGGTCGGGTACAATGAGCAGTTCTTC.

This clonotype showed up many times. The gene calls are TRBV11-2 and TRBJ2-3; no reliable D call. Germline V lookup: CDR1 SGHAT, CDR2 FQNNGV. The CDR3 has 13 amino acids. V lost 0 bases to trimming and J lost 4 bases, with 5 bases between them. The CDR3 DNA follows: TGTGCCAGCAGCTTAGAGAGCCCAGATACGCAGTATTTT. It yields the protein CASSLESPDTQYF.

This chain links TRBV5-1 with TRBJ2-6; D may be TRBD1 or TRBD2 (6 bases each). Looked up from germline, CDR1 is SGHRS and CDR2 is YFSETQ. The CDR3 runs 16 residues. Trimming pared 3 bases from V and 4 bases from J, leaving 14 bases between. In nucleotides, the CDR3 is TGCGCCAGCAGCTCCCCTCGGGGGACAGGGGCCAACGTCCTGACTTTC. Its translation: CASSSPRGTGANVLTF.

This clonotype was counted only a few times. It may be a read error: a sequence one base away is much more abundant. The chain carries TRBV6-6 and TRBJ1-1, with 12 bases identical to TRBD1. J was trimmed by 4 bases and V by 5 bases; bases with no gene match: 5. The germline CDR1 and CDR2 sequences are MNHNY and SVGAGI (reference sequence). The CDR3 is made up of 15 amino acids. CDR3 DNA sequence: TGTGCCAGCAGTAACCGGGACAGGGGGCTCACTGAAGCTTTCTTT. This codes for CASSNRDRGLTEAFF.

This clonotype has a count of ten or more. This sequence may be a read error, since a much larger clone differs from it by one base. This sequence joins TRBV12-3 or TRBV12-4 and TRBJ2-3; TRBD1 agrees at 7 bases. V shed 8 bases, J shed 6 bases, and the junction held 8 bases outside the gene matches. The CDR3 is 13 amino acids. CDR3 DNA: TGTGCCAGCGGGACAGATCTTATGGATACGCAGTATTTT. It encodes CASGTDLMDTQYF.

This clonotype was counted at least ten times. The chain couples TRBV12-3 or TRBV12-4 to TRBJ2-3; possibly TRBD2 for D (5 bases). The V and J ends lost 11 bases and 4 bases respectively, with 13 bases between them. The CDR3 runs to 12 residues. This CDR3 reads CAHSPGSDTQYF. As DNA, the CDR3 is TGTGCCCACTCACCGGGGTCAGATACGCAGTATTTT.

This clonotype was picked up a small number of times. This sequence joins TRBV11-2 and TRBJ2-3, with D unclear. This CDR3 has 12 residues. V dropped 2 bases and J dropped 6 bases, with 6 bases sitting between them. The germline V gene encodes CDR1 SGHAT and CDR2 FQNNGV. The CDR3 coding sequence is TGTGCCAGCAGCTTACGTTTGGATACGCAGTATTTT. This translates into CASSLRLDTQYF.

This clonotype was counted many times. The V call is TRBV27, the J call TRBJ1-2; unclear D gene. The length of the CDR3 is 13 residues. Germline CDR1 and CDR2: MNHEY and SMNVEV (reference sequence). Trimming cost V 6 bases and J 8 bases, with 16 bases left between them. The CDR3 coding sequence is TGTGCCAGCAGGCTGACCGGGAATAGGGGCTACACCTTC. It specifies CASRLTGNRGYTF.

This clonotype was observed many times. The rearrangement links TRBV13 to TRBJ2-1; no clear D. Germline assignment: CDR1 PRHDT and CDR2 FYEKMQ (reference sequence). Trimming left V 5 bases short and J 6 bases short, with 5 bases between. The CDR3 has 11 amino acids. CDR3 protein: CASSARNEQFF. The CDR3 DNA reads as TGTGCCAGCAGCGCCCGCAATGAGCAGTTCTTC.

This clonotype appeared many times. This sequence joins TRBV11-2 and TRBJ2-2; no reliable D call. Germline V gives CDR1 SGHAT, CDR2 FQNNGV. The CDR3 sequence is 12 residues long. V was shortened by 2 bases and J by 7 bases, with 5 bases between the two germline ends. The CDR3 is CASSLSDGELFF. In DNA, the CDR3 is TGTGCCAGCAGCTTATCTGACGGGGAGCTGTTTTTT.

This clonotype was recorded at least ten times. The chain has TRBV5-4 and TRBJ1-1, with D unclear. V was trimmed by 3 bases and J by 3 bases, leaving 9 bases between them. CDR3 size: 13 residues. Germline V CDR1 and CDR2: SGHNT, YYREEE (reference sequence). The CDR3 region is CASSSNSDTEAFF. The CDR3 DNA sequence: TGTGCCAGCAGCTCTAACAGCGACACTGAAGCTTTCTTT. Combining the CDR3 with reference TRBV5-4 and TRBJ1-1 gives the whole variable domain ETGVTQSPTHLIKTRGQQVTLRCSSQSGHNTVSWYQQALGQGPQFIFQYYREEENGRGNFPPRFSGLQFPNYSSELNVNALELDDSALYLCASSSNSDTEAFFGQGTRLTVV.

In its sample, this clonotype was seen many times. The chain combines TRBV6-6 with TRBJ2-5; the match to TRBD1 covers 10 bases. The junction had 8 bases not matched to a gene; V was cut back by 5 bases and J by 5 bases. The germline gives CDR1 MNHNY, CDR2 SVGAGI (reference sequence). The CDR3 has 15 amino acids. The chain's CDR3 is CASSLGQGSGETQYF. The CDR3 DNA follows: TGTGCCAGCAGTCTGGGACAGGGGAGTGGCGAGACCCAGTACTTC.

In this sample, this clonotype turned up many times. The chain carries TRBV29-1 and TRBJ1-5, with a weak D call TRBD1 (5 bases). Germline values: CDR1 SQVTM, CDR2 ANQGSEA. V was pared by 7 bases and J by 2 bases, with 15 bases between. CDR3 length equals 14 residues. The CDR3: CSATTRGGNQPQHF. In DNA form, the CDR3 reads TGCAGCGCCACGACGAGGGGAGGCAATCAGCCCCAGCATTTT.

This clonotype was seen repeatedly, ten times or more. CDR3 nucleotide sequence: TGTGCCAGCAGCCAGTCTGCCTCTGGAAACACCATATATTTT. Translated, it gives CASSQSASGNTIYF. The chain couples TRBV12-3 or TRBV12-4 to TRBJ1-3; D uncertain. This CDR3 comprises 14 residues. Between the trimmed V and J ends, which lost 6 bases and 0 bases, there was a span of 9 bases.

Concerning this clonotype itself: The junction shows a germline mismatch at one end, possibly a read error. The genes are TRBV5-1 and TRBJ1-5; the D gene is possibly TRBD1 (6 bases). Looked up from germline, CDR1 is SGHRS and CDR2 is YFSETQ. The CDR3 covers 15 residues. The CDR3 sequence: CANSADDRSNQPQHF. The DNA for the CDR3 is TGCGCCAACAGCGCCGATGACAGGTCTAATCAGCCCCAGCATTTT. Using reference TRBV5-1 and TRBJ1-5 for the parts outside the CDR3, the full variable domain is KAGVTQTPRYLIKTRGQQVTLSCSPISGHRSVSWYQQTPGQGLQFLFEYFSETQRNKGNFPGRFSGRQFSNSRSEMNVSTLELGDSALYLCANSADDRSNQPQHFGDGTRLSIL.

This clonotype was seen repeatedly, ten times or more. The CDR3 sequence is CASSLSRGSRADTQYF. The CDR3 nucleotides read TGCGCCAGCAGCCTCTCTAGGGGGAGCAGGGCAGATACGCAGTATTTT. The chain uses TRBV4-3 and TRBJ2-3, with a weak D call TRBD1 (6 bases). The CDR3 contains 16 residues. Per the germline V gene, CDR1 is LGHNA and CDR2 is YSLEER. V lost 4 bases and J 4 bases, leaving 18 bases between the germline ends.

Ten or more counts support this clonotype. The chain links TRBV4-1 to TRBJ1-1; perhaps TRBD1 as D (5 bases). The CDR3 covers 13 residues. V dropped 4 bases and J dropped 10 bases, with 16 bases sitting between them. The germline CDR1 and CDR2 sequences are MGHRA and YSYEKL. The CDR3 spells CASSRGTGGGAFF. CDR3 nucleotides: TGCGCCAGCAGCCGAGGGACCGGAGGTGGAGCTTTCTTT.

This clonotype came up a few times. A clone one base away is much larger, so this may be a read error. The rearrangement uses TRBV11-2 and TRBJ2-5, with 9 bases identical to TRBD2. CDR3 size: 15 residues. V was pared by 5 bases and J by 2 bases, with 6 bases of the junction left unmatched. Germline V gene sequence: CDR1 SGHAT, CDR2 FQNNGV. The CDR3 nucleotides are TGTGCCAGCAGCCACGGACTAGCGACACAAGAGACCCAGTACTTC. Translation: CASSHGLATQETQYF.

This clonotype came up many times. This sequence joins TRBV29-1 and TRBJ2-3; 15 bases map to TRBD2. CDR1 is SQVTM and CDR2 is ANQGSEA in the germline V gene. The CDR3 is 17 residues long. V lost 0 bases and J lost 6; bases outside the gene matches: 7. In DNA form, the CDR3 reads TGCAGCGTTGAAGATCCAGGACTAGCGGGGGGGCGTGATACGCAGTATTTT. This encodes CSVEDPGLAGGRDTQYF.

This clonotype was picked up a small number of times. A clone one base away is much larger, so this may be a read error. The chain recombines TRBV5-5 with TRBJ1-1; D is possibly TRBD1 (5 bases). Germline loops: CDR1 SGHKS, CDR2 YYEKEE (reference sequence). The CDR3 contains 11 residues. CDR3 amino acids: CDSSWGAEAFF. DNA of the CDR3: TGTGACAGCAGCTGGGGGGCTGAAGCTTTCTTT.

This clonotype appeared many times. The rearrangement joins TRBV2 to TRBJ1-1; 9 bases agree with TRBD1. There are 14 residues in the CDR3. V dropped 5 bases and J dropped 4; count of bases not matched to a gene: 5. Germline V gene sequence: CDR1 SNHLY, CDR2 FYNNEI. CDR3: CASSQDRGGTEAFF. The CDR3 DNA is TGTGCCAGCAGTCAAGACAGGGGGGGCACTGAAGCTTTCTTT.